This entry lists 15 T cell receptor beta chains sequenced from one sample in a study of technical replicates of blood from a handful of donors. Profiling relied on immunoSEQ multiplex PCR, and the TCRdb table lists in-frame clones only, not all of them. The sample gives some 15,000 clones, 65% to 90% of which show up once; roughly 12% is in the top ten. Sequencing input: PBMCs. The receptors were gathered from a human donor in good health.

In this sample, this clone turned up a few times. V and J are TRBV7-3 and TRBJ1-1, with 9 bases fitting TRBD1. The CDR3 totals 13 residues. With 6 bases clipped from V and 7 bases from J, the junction kept 6 bases outside the gene matches. From germline, CDR1 is SGHTA and CDR2 FQGTGA. The CDR3 DNA sequence: TGTGCCAGCAGTGTGGACAGGGGCGGTGAAGCTTTCTTT. Encoded protein: CASSVDRGGEAFF.

This chain joins TRBV28 and TRBJ1-2; TRBD1 might be the D (6 bases). The V and J ends lost 3 bases and 3 bases respectively, with 8 bases between them. Germline CDR1 MDHEN, CDR2 SYDVKM. The CDR3 runs to 13 residues. The CDR3 DNA reads as TGTGCCAGCAGTTTGCGGGGGCACTATGGCTACACCTTC. It specifies CASSLRGHYGYTF.

The V and J genes are TRBV10-3 and TRBJ1-2, with D possibly being TRBD1 (5 bases). Germline-derived CDR1 and CDR2 are ENHRY and SYGVKD. The V gene lost 3 bases and the J gene lost 7 bases, with 18 bases spanning the gap. The CDR3 totals 15 residues. This chain's CDR3 is CAISEGLGGVRGYTF. The CDR3 nucleotides read TGTGCCATCAGTGAAGGCCTCGGGGGGGTTCGTGGCTACACCTTC.

The chain recombines TRBV19 with TRBJ2-3, with 8 nucleotides matching TRBD1. The CDR3 covers 17 residues. V shed 5 bases and J 1 base; nucleotides not matched to a gene: 11. Germline CDR1 reads LNHDA; CDR2 reads SQIVND (reference sequence). CDR3 region: CASSPPLGQGGTDTQYF. The CDR3 nucleotides read TGTGCCAGTAGTCCGCCTCTAGGACAGGGAGGCACAGATACGCAGTATTTT.

The chain is built from TRBV14 and TRBJ2-7; D may be TRBD1 (7 bases). The V end lost 1 base, the J end lost 6 bases, and 16 bases lay between the germline ends. The CDR3 has 15 amino acids. In germline, CDR1 is SGHDN, CDR2 FVKESK. Written as DNA, the CDR3 is TGTGCCAGCAGCCAAGCAGGGGGAGGAATGGGCGAGCAGTACTTC. Its translation is CASSQAGGGMGEQYF.

This rearrangement joins TRBV19 to TRBJ2-3; 9 nucleotides match TRBD1. Trimming took 7 bases from V and 0 from J; bases not matched to a gene: 5. Germline loops: CDR1 LNHDA, CDR2 SQIVND (reference sequence). The length of the CDR3 is 15 residues. The CDR3 DNA reads TGTGCCAGTACCCCTGGACAGGGGAGCACAGATACGCAGTATTTT. Translating it yields CASTPGQGSTDTQYF.

The chain employs TRBV6-4 and TRBJ2-1; the match to TRBD2 covers 8 bases. The CDR3 consists of 15 residues. V lost 0 bases, J lost 2 bases, and 0 bases stayed unmatched. Germline lookup yields CDR1 MRHNA and CDR2 SNTAGT. The CDR3 is CASSDSSGTYNEQFF. CDR3 nucleotide sequence: TGTGCCAGCAGTGACTCTAGCGGGACCTACAATGAGCAGTTCTTC.

The J gene is TRBJ1-5, the V gene TRBV25-1, with unresolved D. Germline-derived CDR1 and CDR2 are MGHDK and SYGVNS. This CDR3 has 14 residues. Trimming removed 4 bases at V and 0 bases at J, with 7 bases between. CDR3 protein: CASSGLDSNQPQHF. CDR3 sequence (DNA): TGTGCCAGCAGTGGACTCGATAGCAATCAGCCCCAGCATTTT.

This clone ranks as large (0.1 to 1%). CDR3 residues: CASSAAETTDTQYF. Written as DNA, the CDR3 is TGTGCCAGCAGTGCAGCGGAGACCACAGATACGCAGTATTTT. The chain joins TRBV2 to TRBJ2-3; TRBD2 might be the D (5 bases). The CDR3 is 14 residues long. Trimming shortened V by 4 bases and J by 2 bases, and 10 bases separated the two germline ends. Germline values: CDR1 SNHLY, CDR2 FYNNEI.

The rearrangement joins TRBV19 to TRBJ1-2, with D tentatively TRBD1 (5 bases). The V end lost 3 bases, the J end lost 6 bases, and 14 bases lay between the germline ends. The CDR3 spans 14 residues. In germline, CDR1 is LNHDA, CDR2 SQIVND (reference sequence). CDR3 in amino acids: CASSIVGAPNGYTF. CDR3 nucleotides: TGTGCCAGTAGTATCGTAGGGGCGCCGAATGGCTACACCTTC. The entire variable domain, with the rest obtained from reference TRBV19 and TRBJ1-2, is as follows: DGGITQSPKYLFRKEGQNVTLSCEQNLNHDAMYWYRQDPGQGLRLIYYSQIVNDFQKGDIAEGYSVSREKKESFPLTVTSAQKNPTAFYLCASSIVGAPNGYTFGSGTRLTVV.

This clone has just one count. V and J are TRBV11-2 and TRBJ2-1, with D possibly TRBD1 on 6 matching bases. The CDR3 is 15 residues long. V gave up 4 bases and J gave up 5 bases, with 15 bases separating them. Per germline, CDR1 SGHAT and CDR2 FQNNGV. CDR3 DNA: TGTGCCAGCAGCTCTTCCTCCACAGGGAACAATGAGCAGTTCTTC. This translates into CASSSSSTGNNEQFF.

The rearrangement uses TRBV19 and TRBJ1-1, with 7 bases aligning to TRBD1. The CDR3 has 16 amino acids. From germline, CDR1 is LNHDA and CDR2 SQIVND (reference sequence). Trimming removed 4 bases from V and 7 bases from J; junction bases left unmatched: 15. CDR3 residues: CASSSLGQSAWGEAFF. CDR3 DNA sequence: TGTGCCAGTAGTAGTTTGGGACAGTCCGCTTGGGGTGAAGCTTTCTTT.

This chain links TRBV4-1 with TRBJ1-2, with 9 bases that match TRBD1. CDR3 length equals 15 residues. Germline values: CDR1 MGHRA, CDR2 YSYEKL. The J segment lost 4 bases and the V segment lost 4 bases, leaving 7 bases of the junction unmatched. The DNA of the CDR3 is TGCGCCAGCAGCCTTGGGGACAGGGACCTCTATGGCTACACCTTC. Translating it yields CASSLGDRDLYGYTF.

The chain carries TRBV7-9 and TRBJ1-2; a weak D match, TRBD1 (6 bases). V was trimmed by 6 bases and J by 4 bases, leaving 18 bases between them. The CDR3 is 15 residues long. Germline V gene data show CDR1 as SEHNR and CDR2 as FQNEAQ (reference sequence). CDR3 region: CASSPRAVQGYGYTF. DNA for the CDR3: TGTGCCAGCAGTCCCCGGGCCGTACAGGGCTATGGCTACACCTTC.

J is TRBJ2-1 and V is TRBV5-4, with TRBD2 matching over 16 bases. The CDR3 is made up of 18 amino acids. The ends lost 0 bases at V and 6 bases at J; junction bases unmatched: 6. Germline V lookup: CDR1 SGHNT, CDR2 YYREEE (reference sequence). The CDR3 bases are TGTGCCAGCAGCTTGGCTGGGACTAGCGGGAGGGGCGGCAATGAGCAGTTCTTC. Amino acids: CASSLAGTSGRGGNEQFF.